This T cell receptor beta chain came from a study of CD8+ T cells in alopecia areata. Details on this clone: No antigen is known for it.

The study's findings and limits: Mice showed TCR sharing more clearly than patients did, possibly owing to HLA. Higher clonality and more expanded CD8+ clones appeared in lesional than normal scalp.

V trimming: 3 bases; J trimming: 3 bases; junction bases outside the gene matches: 4. The CDR3 is 14 amino acids. CDR1 and CDR2 from the germline V gene are SGDLS and YYNGEE. Isolated RNA was reverse transcribed into cDNA used as the sequencing template. Some clones are missing from TCRdb's copy, which holds only in-frame ones; the method was immunoSEQ multiplex PCR. The sample lists about 110,000 clones; under 65% were seen once. Samples from alopecia areata patients were lesional scalp punch biopsies and peripheral blood. PBMCs, the starting material, were the source of sorted CD4+ and CD8+ T cells.

J is TRBJ2-7 and V is TRBV9, with 9 bases that match TRBD1. Sequencing was performed on NKG2D-low CD8+ T cells sorted from blood. This sequence originates from a human donor with alopecia areata. CDR3 DNA sequence: TGTGCCAGCAGCGCGACAGGGGGTTTCTACGAGCAGTACTTC. Its protein is CASSATGGFYEQYF.